What follows is one T cell receptor beta chain and its context. This clone was detected only once. The antigen this receptor binds is unknown. There are no base qualities to consult, and no much larger clone falls within one base. TCRbeta CDR3 regions were amplified from genomic DNA by means of the immunoSEQ Assay, a bias-controlled multiplex PCR. The study's processing was this. The number of nucleated cells in each sample was estimated by amplification of reference gene primers within the assay. To quantify the absolute abundance of each unique TCRbeta CDR3 rearrangement, sequence reads were collapsed and filtered. For each sample, productive Simpson clonality was calculated by taking the square root of Simpson's diversity index across productive rearrangements. Imported from immuneACCESS, the table was reduced by TCRdb to in-frame sequences with V and J called. These copies leave out some clones; in studies compared against another copy, an unresolved V gene accounts for under half, and the cause of the remainder is not known. V, J and clone size were drawn from that table, and D and trimming were deduced from the DNA. Recorded for this sample are about 160,000 clones; roughly 84% of them occurred a single time. Clones ranked in the top ten supply more than 0.85% of the sample.

The data belong to a study of blood T cell repertoires in COVID-19 (dated by TCRdb to 2018 to 2020). Regarding the study in general: Samples covering the acute and convalescent phases of COVID-19 were provided by collaborators in the United States, Italy and Spain. The prospective study material was composed of cDNA or gDNA derived from T cells, B-cell-depleted T cells, or PBMCs. Deeply sampled blood TCRbeta repertoires from subjects exposed to, actively infected with, or recovered from COVID-19 were included in the dataset. The repertoires were released in a freely available public database intended as a resource for research on the immune response to SARS-CoV-2. The samples were drawn from the first 160 participants of the ongoing ImmuneRACE study and from under 1,500 subjects provided by 6 global collaborators. Nearly every sample came with metadata listing a de-identified subject ID, COVID-19 status, age in years and sex. Where available, HLA class I and class II types were taken from metadata supplied by the sample provider and were not determined by assay-based typing.

Whole blood was collected in K2EDTA tubes by collaborating institutions according to the institutions' own protocols. Collaborator samples were shipped for TCRbeta analysis as frozen whole blood, isolated PBMCs, or DNA extracted from either sample type. Its CDR3 holds 17 amino acids, cysteine through phenylalanine. Only the CDR3 part of the read is kept: 51 bases, read in frame from the first base. The junction shows trimming of 0 bases on V and 8 bases on J, plus 20 bases between the germline ends. The germline V gene supplies CDR1 MGHRA and CDR2 YSYEKL. Paper-wide results and their limitations: The amount of clinical and demographic metadata varied by source and participant and was provided uncurated.

Recombination linked TRBV4-1 to TRBJ2-1; matching of 6 bases hints at TRBD2 as the D gene. Input material: peripheral blood. The receptor was derived from a man in his forties with acute or convalescent COVID-19. DNA sequence: TGCGCCAGCAGCCAAGATCTTCTTCTAACTAGCTTCGATGAGCAGTTCTTC. Its translation reads: CASSQDLLLTSFDEQFF.